Following are 26 T cell receptor beta chains from one sample sequenced in a study of T-cell reconstitution after alpha-beta-depleted transplantation in children. Molecular barcoding with unique molecular identifiers was used for the TCRbeta library. TCRdb used MiXCR to reprocess the PCR reads, holding one entry per CDR3 protein. The repertoire has about 980,000 distinct CDR3 sequences, about 29% of them found once; the top ten carry about 28%. This specimen consisted of PBMCs, mostly from graft donor cells, obtained 360 days after TCRalphabeta/CD19-depleted stem cell transplant. These receptors were collected from a boy under two years old who had a stem cell transplant for SCID, so the T cells may come from the graft donor.

The V call is TRBV2, the J call TRBJ2-5; D is ambiguous. Between the trimmed V and J ends, which lost 3 bases and 3 bases, there was a span of 5 bases. In germline, CDR1 is SNHLY, CDR2 FYNNEI. The CDR3 spans 12 residues. Written as DNA, the CDR3 is TGTGCCAGCAGTGACTGGGAAGAGACCCAGTACTTC. The encoded protein is CASSDWEETQYF.

The chain has TRBV24-1 and TRBJ2-2; 13 bases line up with TRBD2. The CDR3 totals 19 residues. The junction had 10 bases not matched to a gene; V was cut back by 2 bases and J by 5 bases. Germline-derived CDR1 and CDR2 are KGHDR and SFDVKD. This chain's CDR3 is CATSDSIGLAGDTTGELFF. Written as DNA, the CDR3 is TGTGCCACCAGTGATTCAATCGGACTAGCGGGGGATACAACCGGGGAGCTGTTTTTT.

This clonotype was detected only a few times. The genes are TRBV7-9 and TRBJ2-3; weak D call: TRBD1 (6 bases). Germline CDR1 and CDR2: SEHNR and FQNEAQ (reference sequence). Trimming stripped 5 bases from V and 5 bases from J, with 14 bases between. The CDR3 consists of 14 residues. CDR3 sequence: CASSPVGQIDTQYF. CDR3 nucleotide sequence: TGTGCCAGCAGCCCAGTCGGACAGATAGATACGCAGTATTTT.

This clonotype was seen more than once but under ten times. The chain joins TRBV7-2 to TRBJ1-1, with D unresolved. This CDR3 has 16 residues. Germline V CDR1 and CDR2: SGHTA, FQGNSA. Trimming cost V 0 bases and J 5 bases, with 16 bases left between them. The CDR3, as DNA: TGTGCCAGCAGCTTAGCAGCCCTCCAAAGAGGAACTGAAGCTTTCTTT. Encoded protein: CASSLAALQRGTEAFF.

This clonotype was observed a handful of times. The rearrangement joins TRBV3-1 to TRBJ2-3; D unresolved. Per the germline V gene, CDR1 is LGHDT and CDR2 is YNNKEL (reference sequence). V lost 0 bases and J lost 7, with 8 bases in between. The length of the CDR3 is 13 residues. In nucleotides, the CDR3 is TGTGCCAGCAGCCAAGATCCCCCCTATACGCAGTATTTT. The encoded protein is CASSQDPPYTQYF.

This clonotype is a singleton in its sample. The chain couples TRBV5-5 to TRBJ2-3, with 11 bases matching TRBD2. The CDR3 is made up of 17 amino acids. V trimming: 0 bases; J trimming: 6 bases; junction bases outside the gene matches: 9. Looked up from germline, CDR1 is SGHKS and CDR2 is YYEKEE (reference sequence). This chain's CDR3 is CASSLVGSGGASDTQYF. CDR3 DNA: TGTGCCAGCAGCTTGGTGGGTAGCGGGGGGGCTTCGGATACGCAGTATTTT.

V gene TRBV7-6 combines with J gene TRBJ2-3, with a weak D call TRBD1 (7 bases). CDR3 length: 17 residues. CDR1 is SGHVS and CDR2 is FNYEAQ in the germline V gene. V gave up 1 base and J gave up 9 bases, with 23 bases separating them. The CDR3 sequence: CASSLGRGRTGDNTQYF. In nucleotides, the CDR3 is TGTGCCAGCAGCTTAGGGCGGGGCCGTACAGGGGATAACACGCAGTATTTT.

In this sample, this clonotype turned up a few times. V usage is TRBV29-1 and J usage is TRBJ2-7; D is ambiguous. V was cut by 7 bases and J by 0 bases, with 16 bases left in between. CDR3 size: 14 residues. Germline V CDR1 and CDR2: SQVTM, ANQGSEA. CDR3 nucleotides: TGCAGCGCCCAAGCCGGGCCTAACTCCTACGAGCAGTACTTC. This encodes CSAQAGPNSYEQYF.

The table lists this clonotype with a few counts. The chain recombines TRBV5-1 with TRBJ2-7; TRBD1 agrees at 7 bases. This CDR3 spans 15 amino acids. With 3 bases clipped from V and 6 bases from J, the junction kept 12 bases outside the gene matches. The germline V gene encodes CDR1 SGHRS and CDR2 YFSETQ. The CDR3 protein is CASSWRQGPSAEQYF. CDR3 nucleotides: TGCGCCAGCAGCTGGAGACAGGGACCTTCGGCCGAGCAGTACTTC.

The sample holds a few counts of this clonotype. The chain links TRBV29-1 to TRBJ2-3; TRBD2 matches 9 bases. CDR1 SQVTM and CDR2 ANQGSEA come from the germline V gene. Trimming removed 4 bases from V and 1 base from J; junction bases left unmatched: 3. The CDR3 length is 14 residues. CDR3 in DNA: TGCAGCGTTGCATTAGCGGGGGGCACAGATACGCAGTATTTT. Its protein product is CSVALAGGTDTQYF.

This rearrangement joins TRBV7-2 to TRBJ2-3; no clear D gene. V was clipped by 1 base and J by 4 bases, with 12 bases between them. The germline gives CDR1 SGHTA, CDR2 FQGNSA. CDR3 length: 15 residues. The CDR3 sequence is CASSLGYRAPDTQYF. CDR3 nucleotides: TGTGCCAGCAGCTTAGGGTATCGAGCCCCAGATACGCAGTATTTT.

This clonotype came up once. The chain employs TRBV6-5 and TRBJ1-3; 9 nucleotides line up with TRBD1. The CDR3 extends over 16 amino acids. CDR1 and CDR2 (germline): MNHEY, SVGAGI. The V segment lost 2 bases and the J segment 0 bases; nucleotides outside the gene matches: 2. CDR3 region: CASSYGQGISGNTIYF. Written as DNA, the CDR3 is TGTGCCAGCAGTTACGGACAGGGGATCTCTGGAAACACCATATATTTT.

The chain is built from TRBV29-1 and TRBJ2-6; weak D call: TRBD1 (6 bases). V was cut by 6 bases and J by 2 bases, with 11 bases left in between. The CDR3 totals 14 residues. Germline CDR1 is SQVTM and CDR2 is ANQGSEA. This CDR3 is CSVDTGTGANVLTF. DNA of the CDR3: TGCAGCGTGGATACAGGGACTGGGGCCAACGTCCTGACTTTC.

This clonotype came up a few times. V is TRBV9 and J is TRBJ1-1, with D perhaps matching TRBD1 (6 bases). V lost 4 bases to trimming and J lost 8 bases, with 15 bases between them. Looked up from germline, CDR1 is SGDLS and CDR2 is YYNGEE. This CDR3 is 13 amino acids long. DNA for the CDR3: TGTGCCAGCAGCAAATTTGAACAGGGCGAAGCTTTCTTT. Its protein product is CASSKFEQGEAFF.

This clonotype was observed a single time. The rearrangement links TRBV4-2 to TRBJ1-1; TRBD1 might be the D (5 bases). Germline CDR1 is LGHNA and CDR2 is YNFKEQ. The CDR3 covers 14 residues. Trimming cost V 4 bases and J 5 bases, with 14 bases left between them. The CDR3 loop is CASSPGPWGTEAFF. CDR3 coding DNA: TGTGCCAGCAGCCCGGGGCCCTGGGGGACTGAAGCTTTCTTT.

This clonotype appeared a few times. V is TRBV6-5 and J is TRBJ1-2, with D uncertain. The V gene lost 2 bases and the J gene lost 0 bases, with 10 bases spanning the gap. Germline CDR1 MNHEY, CDR2 SVGAGI. The CDR3 covers 15 residues. CDR3 nucleotide sequence: TGTGCCAGCAGTTACAAAGGCAGTTCTAACTATGGCTACACCTTC. Amino acid sequence: CASSYKGSSNYGYTF.

There are a few counts of this clonotype. The rearrangement uses TRBV5-1 and TRBJ1-4; D unclear. The CDR3 runs to 13 residues. CDR1 SGHRS and CDR2 YFSETQ come from the germline V gene. V was cut by 7 bases and J by 0 bases, with 7 bases left in between. The CDR3 sequence: CASSKTTNEKLFF. The CDR3 DNA reads TGCGCCAGCTCAAAGACAACTAATGAAAAACTGTTTTTT.

The genes are TRBV12-3 or TRBV12-4 and TRBJ2-5, with D hard to call. The CDR3 is 14 amino acids. Trimming stripped 0 bases from V and 5 bases from J, with 10 bases between. The CDR3, as DNA: TGTGCCAGCAGTTTAGCGCGGTATGGTGAGACCCAGTACTTC. Amino acids: CASSLARYGETQYF.

The DNA of the CDR3 is TGTGCCAGCAGCTCTCCGGACATCGGGAACATTCAGTACTTC. It yields the protein CASSSPDIGNIQYF. The V gene is TRBV7-8, the J gene TRBJ2-4; tentatively, D is TRBD1 (5 bases). Germline V gene data show CDR1 as SGHVS and CDR2 as FQNEAQ. The V gene lost 4 bases and the J gene lost 7 bases, with 14 bases spanning the gap. This CDR3 is 14 amino acids long.

Worth noting for this clonotype: The CDR3 ends on some other residue instead of the conserved phenylalanine or tryptophan, so this is likely a read error. The V call is TRBV4-2, the J call TRBJ2-5; weak D call: TRBD1 (6 bases). This CDR3 spans 16 amino acids. Germline lookup yields CDR1 LGHNA and CDR2 YNFKEQ. V lost 0 bases to trimming and J lost 4 bases, with 15 bases between them. The chain's CDR3 is CASSQDGTPEGETQYL. In DNA, the CDR3 is TGTGCCAGCAGCCAAGATGGGACACCCGAGGGAGAGACCCAGTACTTA.

This clonotype was seen more than once but under ten times. The chain uses TRBV7-2 and TRBJ2-1; TRBD1 is a possible D gene (7 bases). The CDR3 runs to 17 residues. V was clipped by 5 bases and J by 6 bases, with 23 bases between them. The germline V gene encodes CDR1 SGHTA and CDR2 FQGNSA. This CDR3 is CASSLKGTADGGNEQFF. CDR3 coding DNA: TGTGCCAGCAGCCTGAAAGGGACAGCTGACGGGGGCAATGAGCAGTTCTTC.

The sample holds many counts of this clonotype. The V and J genes are TRBV11-2 and TRBJ2-2; D gene uncertain. This CDR3 is 11 amino acids long. The germline V gene encodes CDR1 SGHAT and CDR2 FQNNGV. Trimming took off 5 bases at V and 7 bases at J, with 5 bases between the two ends. CDR3 in amino acids: CASSPVGELFF. CDR3 sequence (DNA): TGTGCCAGCAGCCCCGTCGGGGAGCTGTTTTTT.

The chain recombines TRBV14 with TRBJ2-1; D gene unclear. The CDR3 sequence is 16 residues long. Per the germline V gene, CDR1 is SGHDN and CDR2 is FVKESK. V lost 0 bases to trimming and J lost 4 bases, with 13 bases between them. This CDR3 reads CASSQDIGQIYNEQFF. Here the CDR3 DNA reads TGTGCCAGCAGCCAAGATATCGGGCAGATTTACAATGAGCAGTTCTTC.

This clonotype was recorded a few times. The chain carries TRBV7-9 and TRBJ2-5; D is uncertain. V lost 3 bases and J lost 3, with 11 bases in between. This CDR3 is 14 amino acids long. Germline V gene sequence: CDR1 SEHNR, CDR2 FQNEAQ (reference sequence). The CDR3 reads CASSFVWGKETQYF. CDR3 in DNA: TGTGCCAGCAGCTTTGTGTGGGGAAAAGAGACCCAGTACTTC.

This clonotype was seen many times. The gene calls are TRBV12-3 or TRBV12-4 and TRBJ2-7; 7 bases map to TRBD2. Trimming took 6 bases from V and 4 from J; bases not matched to a gene: 9. The CDR3 runs 14 residues. CDR3 DNA: TGTGCCAGCAGCCTTTCTGGCGGGGGTTACGAGCAGTACTTC. Its translation: CASSLSGGGYEQYF.

The J gene is TRBJ2-3, the V gene TRBV7-3; possible D gene TRBD1, 6 bases. Germline CDR1 is SGHTA and CDR2 is FQGTGA. With 2 bases removed from V and 3 bases from J, the gap between germline ends came to 24 bases. The length of the CDR3 is 19 residues. The CDR3 reads CASSLRGVVGKGETDTQYF. The CDR3 DNA reads TGTGCCAGCAGCTTACGCGGCGTGGTGGGTAAGGGGGAAACAGATACGCAGTATTTT.